Following are 14 T cell receptor beta chains from one sample sequenced in a study of cytomegalovirus exposure and HLA in healthy donors. Assay used: immunoSEQ multiplex PCR; TCRdb lists only in-frame clones, some missing. The sample yields 150,000 to 200,000 clones, around four fifths seen once. Sequencing was performed on PBMCs. The receptors shown here come from a man in his thirties or forties in good health and CMV-seropositive.

This chain uses TRBV7-6 with TRBJ2-5; 7 bases match TRBD2. Germline V gene sequence: CDR1 SGHVS, CDR2 FNYEAQ. This CDR3 spans 18 amino acids. V shed 3 bases, J shed 3 bases, and the junction held 16 bases outside the gene matches. CDR3 sequence (DNA): TGTGCCAGCAGCTTCTCTACCCCGGGGAGCGGGGAGGAAGAGACCCAGTACTTC. It encodes CASSFSTPGSGEEETQYF.

This rearrangement joins TRBV19 to TRBJ1-2, with D maybe TRBD1 (5 bases). This CDR3 region has 16 residues. Germline V CDR1 and CDR2: LNHDA, SQIVND (reference sequence). V was cut by 5 bases and J by 0 bases, with 16 bases left in between. In DNA form, the CDR3 reads TGTGCCAGTAGTGCCCTGGGGGGGGTGGCTAACTATGGCTACACCTTC. Residues: CASSALGGVANYGYTF. Drawing the rest from reference TRBV19 and TRBJ1-2, the complete variable domain is DGGITQSPKYLFRKEGQNVTLSCEQNLNHDAMYWYRQDPGQGLRLIYYSQIVNDFQKGDIAEGYSVSREKKESFPLTVTSAQKNPTAFYLCASSALGGVANYGYTFGSGTRLTVV.

This chain links TRBV2 with TRBJ1-5, with 9 nucleotides matching TRBD1. The CDR3 spans 15 residues. Losses at the gene ends were 6 bases for V and 6 bases for J; bases not matched to a gene: 9. The germline gives CDR1 SNHLY, CDR2 FYNNEI. CDR3 region: CASSWDRVLGQPQHF. In DNA, the CDR3 is TGTGCCAGCAGCTGGGACAGGGTCCTAGGTCAGCCCCAGCATTTT.

V usage is TRBV7-2 and J usage is TRBJ2-3; 11 bases are shared with TRBD2. Trimming at V came to 4 bases and at J to 4 bases, leaving 10 bases not matched to a gene. The CDR3 consists of 17 residues. CDR1 SGHTA and CDR2 FQGNSA come from the germline V gene. CDR3 sequence (DNA): TGTGCCAGCAGCTCCCGGACTAGCGGGTCAAGGCCAGATACGCAGTATTTT. Translation gives CASSSRTSGSRPDTQYF.

The V call is TRBV4-3, the J call TRBJ2-1; 9 bases are a match to TRBD1. Per the germline V gene, CDR1 is LGHNA and CDR2 is YSLEER. There are 15 residues in the CDR3. V was pared by 4 bases and J by 4 bases, with 5 bases of the junction left unmatched. The CDR3 coding sequence is TGCGCCAGCAGCCCCCCGGACAGGGGATACAATGAGCAGTTCTTC. It encodes CASSPPDRGYNEQFF.

This rearrangement joins TRBV19 to TRBJ2-4, with 8 bases aligning to TRBD1. This CDR3 has 14 residues. V trimming: 5 bases; J trimming: 9 bases; junction bases outside the gene matches: 9. Germline V gene data show CDR1 as LNHDA and CDR2 as SQIVND (reference sequence). The CDR3 bases are TGTGCCAGTAGTTCACCAGGGGGCGAGGTCATTCAGTACTTC. It yields the protein CASSSPGGEVIQYF.

The rearrangement links TRBV6-5 to TRBJ1-3, with D possibly being TRBD1 (5 bases). The germline gives CDR1 MNHEY, CDR2 SVGAGI. Trimming removed 4 bases at V and 4 bases at J, with 14 bases between. The CDR3 length is 15 residues. CDR3 in amino acids: CASSSPGGSGNTIYF. The DNA for the CDR3 is TGTGCCAGCAGTTCCCCGGGGGGTTCGGGAAACACCATATATTTT.

The J gene is TRBJ1-2, the V gene TRBV5-1, with 7 positions matching TRBD1. The germline CDR1 and CDR2 sequences are SGHRS and YFSETQ. Unmatched junction bases numbered 10, after V lost 3 bases and J lost 5 bases. This CDR3 is 15 amino acids long. The chain's CDR3 is CASSSEDRSLYGYTF. DNA of the CDR3: TGCGCCAGCAGCTCCGAGGACAGGTCCCTTTATGGCTACACCTTC.

The rearrangement links TRBV6-1 to TRBJ2-7; D remains unclear. This CDR3 has 14 residues. The germline V gene has CDR1 MNHNS and CDR2 SASEGT. The V gene lost 2 bases and the J gene lost 0 bases, with 8 bases spanning the gap. CDR3 in amino acids: CASSEWQDSYEQYF. Written as DNA, the CDR3 is TGTGCCAGCAGTGAATGGCAGGACTCCTACGAGCAGTACTTC.

The rearrangement joins TRBV30 to TRBJ2-7; TRBD2 matches 15 bases. V shed 4 bases and J 5 bases; nucleotides not matched to a gene: 9. The CDR3 length is 16 residues. Germline V gene data show CDR1 as GTSNPN and CDR2 as SVGIG (reference sequence). CDR3 nucleotide sequence: TGTGCCTGGAACGGACGCGGACTAGCGGGGGGGGACGAGCAGTACTTC. Protein sequence: CAWNGRGLAGGDEQYF.

This sequence joins TRBV5-1 and TRBJ2-2; 7 bases match TRBD2. The ends lost 0 bases at V and 6 bases at J; junction bases unmatched: 8. CDR1 and CDR2 from the germline V gene are SGHRS and YFSETQ. The CDR3 extends over 16 amino acids. CDR3 residues: CASSLDGLGAAGELFF. In DNA, the CDR3 is TGCGCCAGCAGCTTGGACGGACTAGGGGCGGCCGGGGAGCTGTTTTTT.

The V and J genes are TRBV7-6 and TRBJ1-2, with 7 positions matching TRBD1. V shed 2 bases, J shed 3 bases, and the junction held 9 bases outside the gene matches. Germline V gene lookup returns CDR1 SGHVS and CDR2 FNYEAQ. CDR3 length: 16 amino acids. The CDR3 reads CASSLNPTGLDYGYTF. The DNA for the CDR3 is TGTGCCAGCAGCTTAAACCCGACAGGGTTGGACTATGGCTACACCTTC.

The rearrangement joins TRBV6-1 to TRBJ1-1, with 9 nucleotides matching TRBD1. The trim removed 0 bases at V and 1 base at J, leaving 6 bases unmatched. The CDR3 extends over 17 amino acids. Germline lookup yields CDR1 MNHNS and CDR2 SASEGT. The CDR3 region is CASSEALRQGGNTEAFF. CDR3 nucleotides: TGTGCCAGCAGTGAAGCGCTTCGACAGGGGGGGAACACTGAAGCTTTCTTT.

The rearrangement uses TRBV25-1 and TRBJ1-4; D possibly corresponds to TRBD1 (6 bases). Germline CDR1 MGHDK, CDR2 SYGVNS. Deletions cut 4 bases from V and 2 bases from J, with 11 bases between. This CDR3 comprises 15 residues. CDR3 residues: CASSGHRVTNEKLFF. CDR3 bases: TGTGCCAGCAGTGGCCACAGGGTTACTAATGAAAAACTGTTTTTT.